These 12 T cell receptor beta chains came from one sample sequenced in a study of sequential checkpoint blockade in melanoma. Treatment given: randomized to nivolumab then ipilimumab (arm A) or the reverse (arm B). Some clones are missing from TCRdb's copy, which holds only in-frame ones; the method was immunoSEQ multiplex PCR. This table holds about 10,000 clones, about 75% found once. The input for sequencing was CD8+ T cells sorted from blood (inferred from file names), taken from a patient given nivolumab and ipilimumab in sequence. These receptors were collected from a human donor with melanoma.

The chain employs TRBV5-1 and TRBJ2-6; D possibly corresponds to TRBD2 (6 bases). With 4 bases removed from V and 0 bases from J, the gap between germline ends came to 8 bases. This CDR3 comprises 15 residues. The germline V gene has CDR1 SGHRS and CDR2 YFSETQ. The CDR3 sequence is CASSGEDSGANVLTF. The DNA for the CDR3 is TGCGCCAGCAGCGGGGAGGACTCTGGGGCCAACGTCCTGACTTTC.

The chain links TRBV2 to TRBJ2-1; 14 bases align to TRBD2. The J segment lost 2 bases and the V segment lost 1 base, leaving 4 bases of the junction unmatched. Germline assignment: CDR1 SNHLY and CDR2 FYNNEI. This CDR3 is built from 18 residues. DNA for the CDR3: TGTGCCAGCAGTGAAGGGACTAGCGGGAGGACTACCTACAATGAGCAGTTCTTC. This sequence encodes CASSEGTSGRTTYNEQFF.

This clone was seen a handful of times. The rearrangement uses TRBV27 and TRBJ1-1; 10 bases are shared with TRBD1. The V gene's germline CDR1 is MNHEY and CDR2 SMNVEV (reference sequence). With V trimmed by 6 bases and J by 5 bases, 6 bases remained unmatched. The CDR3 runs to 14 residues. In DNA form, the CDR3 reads TGTGCCAGCAGCACCCGGACAGGGGGAACTGAAGCTTTCTTT. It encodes CASSTRTGGTEAFF.

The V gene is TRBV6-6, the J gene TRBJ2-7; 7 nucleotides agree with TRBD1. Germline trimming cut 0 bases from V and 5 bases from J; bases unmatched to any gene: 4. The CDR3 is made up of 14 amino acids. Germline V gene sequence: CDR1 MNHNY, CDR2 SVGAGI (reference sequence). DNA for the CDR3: TGTGCCAGCAGTTACTCGGGGCAGGGGGACGAGCAGTACTTC. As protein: CASSYSGQGDEQYF.

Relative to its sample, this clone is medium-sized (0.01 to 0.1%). CDR3 nucleotide sequence: TGTGCCAGCAGCTCCATAGAGGGGGCTGACAATGAGCAGTTCTTC. It translates to CASSSIEGADNEQFF. V and J are TRBV7-8 and TRBJ2-1; 7 positions agree with TRBD1. The CDR3 loop spans 15 amino acids. J gave up 5 bases and V 4 bases, and 8 bases lay outside the gene matches. CDR1 and CDR2 (germline): SGHVS, FQNEAQ.

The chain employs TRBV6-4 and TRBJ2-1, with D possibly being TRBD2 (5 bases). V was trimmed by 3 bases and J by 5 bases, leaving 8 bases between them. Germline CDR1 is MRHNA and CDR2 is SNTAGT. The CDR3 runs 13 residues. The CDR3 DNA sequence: TGTGCCAGCAGTGAGGGAGCTAACAATGAGCAGTTCTTC. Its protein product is CASSEGANNEQFF.

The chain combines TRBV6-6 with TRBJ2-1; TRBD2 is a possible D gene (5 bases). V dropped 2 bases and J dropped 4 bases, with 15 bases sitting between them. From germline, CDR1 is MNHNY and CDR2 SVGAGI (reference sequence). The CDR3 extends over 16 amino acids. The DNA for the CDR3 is TGTGCCAGCAGTTACGAAACTAGTCAGTCTTACAATGAGCAGTTCTTC. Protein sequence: CASSYETSQSYNEQFF.

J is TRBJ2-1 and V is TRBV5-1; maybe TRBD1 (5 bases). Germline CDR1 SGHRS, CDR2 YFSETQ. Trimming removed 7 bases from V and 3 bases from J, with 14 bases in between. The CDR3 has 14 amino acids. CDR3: CASRPIRGYNEQFF. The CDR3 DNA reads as TGCGCCAGCCGCCCTATAAGGGGCTACAATGAGCAGTTCTTC.

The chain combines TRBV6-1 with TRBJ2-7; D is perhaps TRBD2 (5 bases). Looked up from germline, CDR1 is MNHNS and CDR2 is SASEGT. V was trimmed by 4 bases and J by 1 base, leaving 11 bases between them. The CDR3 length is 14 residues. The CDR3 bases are TGTGCCAGCAGTGCGCGGGTGCAGTCCTACGAGCAGTACTTC. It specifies CASSARVQSYEQYF.

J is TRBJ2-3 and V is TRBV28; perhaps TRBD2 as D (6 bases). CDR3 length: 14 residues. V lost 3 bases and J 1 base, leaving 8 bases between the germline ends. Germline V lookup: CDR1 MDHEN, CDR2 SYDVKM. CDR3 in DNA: TGTGCCAGCAGTTTTTGGAGGGGCACAGATACGCAGTATTTT. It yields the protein CASSFWRGTDTQYF.

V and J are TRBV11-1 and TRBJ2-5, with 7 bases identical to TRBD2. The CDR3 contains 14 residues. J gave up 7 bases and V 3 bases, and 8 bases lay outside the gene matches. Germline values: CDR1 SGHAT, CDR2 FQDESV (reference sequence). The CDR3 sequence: CASSFAGAPGTQYF. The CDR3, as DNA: TGTGCCAGCAGCTTCGCGGGAGCCCCGGGGACCCAGTACTTC.

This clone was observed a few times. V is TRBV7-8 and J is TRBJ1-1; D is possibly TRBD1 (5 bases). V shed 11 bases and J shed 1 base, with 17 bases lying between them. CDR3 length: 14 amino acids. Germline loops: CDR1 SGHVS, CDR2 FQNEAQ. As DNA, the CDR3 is TGTGCCGCTGGGCAGGGAATTACGAACACTGAAGCTTTCTTT. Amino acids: CAAGQGITNTEAFF.